This T cell receptor beta chain was profiled in a study of T cells after posttransplantation cyclophosphamide. The study, taken as a whole, reports: Later blood repertoires were often dominated by clones from the donor CD8+ memory compartment. TRB clonality was highly associated with recipient CMV seropositivity and reactivation. TRB overlap between skin or GI tissue T cells and blood was limited.

This clone was observed at least ten times. Its antigen remains unknown. Data came from immunoSEQ multiplex PCR; TCRdb stores just in-frame clones and leaves some out. The sample includes fewer than 7,500 clones, none of them occurring once. Treatment was busulfan-fludarabine conditioning, a marrow graft, and cyclophosphamide on days +3 and +4. The germline gives CDR1 MNHEY, CDR2 SVGAGI. The CDR3 sequence is 15 residues long. After removal of 6 bases from V and 3 bases from J, the junction contained 11 bases not matched to a gene. The TCR sequence derives from a female patient in her fifties or sixties who received an allogeneic stem cell transplant from an unrelated donor, was CMV-positive, and had acute GVHD only. T cells may partly derive from the graft donor. This material consisted of PBMCs, taken after allogeneic stem cell transplant with posttransplant cyclophosphamide. The chain links TRBV6-5 to TRBJ2-7; 7 bases align to TRBD1. CDR3 region: CASSPSPGQFYEQYF. The CDR3 region has the DNA TGTGCCAGCAGCCCAAGTCCGGGACAGTTCTACGAGCAGTACTTC.